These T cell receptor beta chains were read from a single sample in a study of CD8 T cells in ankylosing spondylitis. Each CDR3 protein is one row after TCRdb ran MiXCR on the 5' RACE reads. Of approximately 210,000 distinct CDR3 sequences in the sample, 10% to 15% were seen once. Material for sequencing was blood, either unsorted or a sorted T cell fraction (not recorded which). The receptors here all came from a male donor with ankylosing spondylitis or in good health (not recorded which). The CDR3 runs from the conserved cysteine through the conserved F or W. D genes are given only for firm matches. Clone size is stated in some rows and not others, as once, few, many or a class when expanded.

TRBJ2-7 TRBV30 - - CAWSVGPLSYEQYF TGTGCCTGGAGTGTGGGGCCACTCTCCTACGAGCAGTACTTC
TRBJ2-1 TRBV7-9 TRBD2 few CASSPSTSGIVYNEQFF TGTGCCAGCAGCCCGTCGACTAGCGGGATAGTCTACAATGAGCAGTTCTTC
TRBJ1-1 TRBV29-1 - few CSVDTNTEAFF TGCAGCGTTGACACTAACACTGAAGCTTTCTTT
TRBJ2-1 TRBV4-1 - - CASSQEGREQFF TGCGCCAGCAGCCAAGAAGGGCGGGAGCAGTTCTTC
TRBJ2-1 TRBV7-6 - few CASSLELVRGNEQFF TGTGCCAGCAGCTTAGAGTTGGTTCGAGGCAATGAGCAGTTCTTC
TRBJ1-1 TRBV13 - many CASSGRGGAGTEAFF TGTGCCAGCAGCGGTAGGGGGGGCGCGGGAACTGAAGCTTTCTTT
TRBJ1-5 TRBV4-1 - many CASSQVKGSNQPQHF TGCGCCAGCAGCCAAGTGAAGGGAAGCAATCAGCCCCAGCATTTT
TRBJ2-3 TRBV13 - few CASSPGVGADTQYF TGTGCCAGCAGCCCCGGGGTGGGGGCAGATACGCAGTATTTT
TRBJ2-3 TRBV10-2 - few CASSSKGFAGPTDTQYF TGCGCCAGCAGCTCGAAGGGTTTCGCCGGGCCCACAGATACGCAGTATTTT
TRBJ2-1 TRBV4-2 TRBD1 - CASSQEPRDSHYNEQFF TGTGCCAGCAGCCAGGAACCCCGGGACAGTCACTACAATGAGCAGTTCTTC
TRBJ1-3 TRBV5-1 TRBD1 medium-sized CASSSGQGDTIYF TGCGCCAGCAGTTCCGGACAGGGAGACACCATATATTTT
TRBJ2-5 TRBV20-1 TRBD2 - CSAGKVSGEEGETQYF TGCAGTGCTGGAAAAGTTAGCGGGGAGGAGGGAGAGACCCAGTACTTC
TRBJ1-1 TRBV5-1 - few CASSLATGENTEAFF TGCGCCAGCAGCTTGGCCACAGGAGAGAACACTGAAGCTTTCTTT
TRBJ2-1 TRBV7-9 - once CASSWTDNEQFF TGTGCCAGCAGCTGGACTGACAATGAGCAGTTCTTC
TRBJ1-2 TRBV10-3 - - CAILKDYGYTF TGTGCCATCCTCAAGGACTATGGCTACACCTTC
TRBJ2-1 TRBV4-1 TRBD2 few CASSQEGLTNEQFF TGCGCCAGCAGCCAAGAGGGACTAACCAATGAGCAGTTCTTC
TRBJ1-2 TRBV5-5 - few CASSPREGGGYTF TGTGCCAGCAGCCCACGAGAAGGGGGGGGCTACACCTTC
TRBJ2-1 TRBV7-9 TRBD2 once CARSPRSGSGYNEQFF TGTGCCAGGAGCCCGAGGAGCGGGAGCGGATACAATGAGCAGTTCTTC
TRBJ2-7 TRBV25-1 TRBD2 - CASSDRLAGGEQYF TGTGCCAGCAGTGACCGACTAGCGGGCGGCGAGCAGTACTTC
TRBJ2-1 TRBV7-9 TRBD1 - CASSIGTGGSYNEQFF TGTGCCAGCAGCATTGGGACAGGGGGCTCCTACAATGAGCAGTTCTTC
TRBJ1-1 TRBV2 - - CASRRGGMNTEAFF TGTGCCAGCAGGAGGGGGGGGATGAACACTGAAGCTTTCTTT
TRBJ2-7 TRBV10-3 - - CAISDKTGDRGRTSGYEQYF TGTGCCATCAGTGACAAGACCGGGGACAGGGGTCGGACTAGCGGCTACGAGCAGTACTTC
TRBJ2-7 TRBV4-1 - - CASSPFRTRAHEQYF TGCGCCAGCAGCCCGTTTAGGACAAGGGCACACGAGCAGTACTTC
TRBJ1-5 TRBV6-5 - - CASSPRGRPQHF TGTGCCAGCAGTCCTCGGGGCCGGCCCCAGCATTTT
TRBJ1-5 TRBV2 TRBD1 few CASRGTGINQPQHF TGTGCCAGCAGGGGGACAGGCATCAATCAGCCCCAGCATTTT
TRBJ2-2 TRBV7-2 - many CASSSPGLYTGELFF TGTGCCAGCAGCTCACCGGGTCTTTACACCGGGGAGCTGTTTTTT
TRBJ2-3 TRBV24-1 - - CATSEEGGPDTQYF TGTGCCACCAGTGAAGAGGGGGGGCCAGATACGCAGTATTTT
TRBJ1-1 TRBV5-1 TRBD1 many CASSLGDREGNTEAFF TGCGCCAGCAGCTTGGGGGACAGGGAAGGGAACACTGAAGCTTTCTTT
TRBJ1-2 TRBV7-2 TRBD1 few CASSLVQDRVNYGYTF TGTGCCAGCAGCTTAGTACAGGACAGGGTCAACTATGGCTACACCTTC
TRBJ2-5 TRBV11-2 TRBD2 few CASSWPVSGDEGGSETQYF TGTGCCAGCAGCTGGCCGGTGAGCGGGGATGAGGGTGGATCGGAGACCCAGTACTTC
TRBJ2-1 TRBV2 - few CASSDPRGRGQGNEQFF TGTGCCAGCAGTGACCCCCGTGGGCGGGGCCAGGGCAATGAGCAGTTCTTC
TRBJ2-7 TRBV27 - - CASSLSRLVLYEQYF TGTGCCAGCAGTTTAAGTCGCCTAGTCCTCTACGAGCAGTACTTC
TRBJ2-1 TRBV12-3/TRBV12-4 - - CASKAAAGANNEQFF TGTGCCAGCAAGGCGGCGGCAGGGGCTAACAATGAGCAGTTCTTC
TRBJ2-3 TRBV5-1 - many CASSLINRAPLDTQYF TGCGCCAGCAGCTTAATTAACCGGGCCCCATTGGATACGCAGTATTTT
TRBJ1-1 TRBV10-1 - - CASSESEQNTEAFF TGCGCCAGCAGTGAGTCCGAACAGAACACTGAAGCTTTCTTT
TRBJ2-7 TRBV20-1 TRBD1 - CSARSQGAYEQYF TGCAGTGCTAGGTCTCAGGGGGCTTACGAGCAGTACTTC
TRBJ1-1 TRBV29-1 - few CSVELGAGGYTEAFF TGCAGCGTTGAATTAGGGGCGGGGGGTTATACTGAAGCTTTCTTT
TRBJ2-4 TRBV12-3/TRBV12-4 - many CASRPFSENIQYF TGTGCCAGCCGGCCGTTTAGCGAAAACATTCAGTACTTC
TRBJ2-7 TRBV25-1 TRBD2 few CASSEGTSGTEQYF TGTGCCAGCAGTGAAGGGACTAGCGGTACCGAGCAGTACTTC
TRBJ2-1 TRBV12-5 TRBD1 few CASGWSGQHNEQFF TGTGCTAGTGGTTGGTCGGGACAGCACAATGAGCAGTTCTTC
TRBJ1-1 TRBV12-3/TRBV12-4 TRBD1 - CASSPWDRWYTEAFF TGTGCCAGCAGTCCGTGGGACAGGTGGTACACTGAAGCTTTCTTT
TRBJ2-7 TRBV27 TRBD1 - CASRPGQYYEQYF TGTGCCAGCAGGCCGGGACAGTACTACGAGCAGTACTTC
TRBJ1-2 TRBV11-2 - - CASSFRSAADYGYTF TGTGCCAGCAGCTTCAGGTCAGCTGCTGACTATGGCTACACCTTC
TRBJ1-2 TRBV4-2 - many CASSQGFRAGYGYTF TGTGCCAGCAGCCAAGGGTTCAGGGCTGGCTATGGCTACACCTTC
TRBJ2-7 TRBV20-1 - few CSAPYRDASSYEQYF TGCAGTGCTCCATACCGGGACGCAAGCTCCTACGAGCAGTACTTC
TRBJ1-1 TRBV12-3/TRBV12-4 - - CASRRGFPEAFF TGTGCCAGCAGAAGGGGGTTCCCTGAAGCTTTCTTT
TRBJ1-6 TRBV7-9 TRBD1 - CASSSSTGDSPLHF TGTGCCAGCAGCTCCAGCACAGGGGACTCACCCCTCCACTTT